This entry lists 10 T cell receptor beta chains sequenced from one sample in a study of T cells after yellow fever vaccination. MiXCR was run by TCRdb on the 5' RACE reads, yielding one entry per CDR3 protein. The sample lists some 400,000 distinct CDR3 sequences, approximately 6% occurring once. Sequencing used PBMCs, obtained 5 days after the yellow fever booster vaccination. These receptors all stem from a man aged 25-45 years who received the YFV17D yellow fever vaccine.

This clonotype was seen only a few times. This rearrangement joins TRBV4-2 to TRBJ2-5; 8 nucleotides match TRBD1. The germline V gene has CDR1 LGHNA and CDR2 YNFKEQ. This CDR3 has 15 residues. Losses at the gene ends were 0 bases for V and 2 bases for J; bases not matched to a gene: 2. DNA for the CDR3: TGTGCCAGCAGCCAAGAGGACAGGGTACAAGAGACCCAGTACTTC. This encodes CASSQEDRVQETQYF.

This clonotype occurred many times. The V call is TRBV12-3 or TRBV12-4, the J call TRBJ2-1, with 10 bases lining up with TRBD2. Unmatched junction bases numbered 5, after V lost 1 base and J lost 8 bases. The CDR3 has 15 amino acids. This CDR3 reads CASSLGGSGRDEQFF. DNA for the CDR3: TGTGCCAGCAGTTTAGGGGGCAGCGGGAGGGATGAGCAGTTCTTC.

This clonotype has a count of ten or more. V and J are TRBV28 and TRBJ2-7; D gene uncertain. The CDR3 runs to 15 residues. Trimming pared 3 bases from V and 2 bases from J, leaving 14 bases between. Germline V gene sequence: CDR1 MDHEN, CDR2 SYDVKM. CDR3 DNA: TGTGCCAGCAGTTTCGGTGGGAAAAGGGCCTACGAGCAGTACTTC. It encodes CASSFGGKRAYEQYF.

V usage is TRBV7-2 and J usage is TRBJ2-5; D is possibly TRBD1 (6 bases). Trimming removed 7 bases at V and 1 base at J, with 16 bases between. Germline lookup yields CDR1 SGHTA and CDR2 FQGNSA. The CDR3 spans 15 residues. CDR3 amino acids: CASTRQGTPQETQYF. As DNA, the CDR3 is TGTGCCAGCACCCGGCAGGGGACCCCCCAAGAGACCCAGTACTTC.

A few counts support this clonotype. This sequence joins TRBV7-2 and TRBJ2-4, with TRBD2 matching over 9 bases. Trimming removed 1 base from V and 7 bases from J; junction bases left unmatched: 5. Looked up from germline, CDR1 is SGHTA and CDR2 is FQGNSA. The CDR3 length is 15 residues. CDR3 nucleotides: TGTGCCAGCAGCTTAGGCGCGGGAGGGCTGAACATTCAGTACTTC. Translation gives CASSLGAGGLNIQYF.

This clonotype was detected a few times. The chain links TRBV19 to TRBJ2-2; 11 positions match TRBD1. The CDR3 is made up of 15 amino acids. The V gene end was trimmed by 3 bases and the J gene end by 6 bases; junction bases not matched to a gene: 3. Germline V CDR1 and CDR2: LNHDA, SQIVND (reference sequence). The CDR3 loop is CASSIPGQGAGELFF. The CDR3 bases are TGTGCCAGTAGTATTCCGGGACAGGGGGCCGGGGAGCTGTTTTTT. Full variable domain (rest looked up from reference TRBV19 and TRBJ2-2): DGGITQSPKYLFRKEGQNVTLSCEQNLNHDAMYWYRQDPGQGLRLIYYSQIVNDFQKGDIAEGYSVSREKKESFPLTVTSAQKNPTAFYLCASSIPGQGAGELFFGEGSRLTVL.

This clonotype has ten or more counts. CDR3 DNA: TGTGCCAGCAGCATCCACTCCGGGGAGCTGTTTTTT. Amino acids: CASSIHSGELFF. The chain couples TRBV6-6 to TRBJ2-2; unclear D gene. Deletions cut 6 bases from V and 6 bases from J, with 8 bases between. Germline V gene data show CDR1 as MNHNY and CDR2 as SVGAGI (reference sequence). The CDR3 loop spans 12 amino acids.

This clonotype was seen ten or more times. The chain uses TRBV20-1 and TRBJ1-1; tentatively, D is TRBD1 (5 bases). V was clipped by 3 bases and J by 6 bases, with 8 bases between them. CDR3 length equals 11 residues. CDR1 DFQATT and CDR2 SNEGSKA come from the germline V gene (reference sequence). The CDR3: CSARGQPEAFF. As DNA, the CDR3 is TGCAGTGCTAGGGGGCAGCCTGAAGCTTTCTTT.

This clonotype was seen only a few times. The CDR3 spells CASSSQPLETQYF. The CDR3 nucleotides read TGTGCCAGCAGCTCGCAACCTCTAGAGACCCAGTACTTC. The J gene is TRBJ2-5, the V gene TRBV7-2; D gene ambiguous. V gave up 4 bases and J gave up 4 bases, with 10 bases separating them. This CDR3 has 13 amino acids. CDR1 and CDR2 (germline): SGHTA, FQGNSA. The whole variable domain, filled in from reference TRBV7-2 and TRBJ2-5, reads GAGVSQSPSNKVTEKGKDVELRCDPISGHTALYWYRQSLGQGLEFLIYFQGNSAPDKSGLPSDRFSAERTGGSVSTLTIQRTQQEDSAVYLCASSSQPLETQYFGPGTRLLVL.

This clonotype occurred a few times. The chain uses TRBV11-1 and TRBJ2-3, with 8 bases lining up with TRBD2. Per germline, CDR1 SGHAT and CDR2 FQDESV (reference sequence). The CDR3 covers 18 residues. V shed 3 bases, J shed 6 bases, and the junction held 17 bases outside the gene matches. The CDR3 is CASSFGFQSGSTYDTQYF. CDR3 bases: TGTGCCAGCAGCTTTGGATTCCAAAGCGGGAGTACGTATGATACGCAGTATTTT.